This TCR beta chain was recorded in a study of stem cell transplantation in POMP-related autoinflammatory disease. Overall study context: Hypothesis: faulty thymoproteasomes impair CD8+ T-cell selection, skewing TRB repertoires. DNA chimerism showed 100% graft donor engraftment of neutrophils and platelets through one year. Study-wide findings and caveats: In patients with PRAID, every analyzed T-cell subset tended to show lower diversity and higher clonality.

TCRdb's copy holds only in-frame clones and misses some; the assay was immunoSEQ multiplex PCR. The sample records 68,000 or so clones, approximately 91% being singletons. Notes on this clone: Its antigen is currently unknown.

Prominent immunodeficiency with autoinflammation defined PRAID. The clonotype was recovered from a human patient with POMP-related autoinflammation and immune dysregulation (PRAID). The T cells may partly be graft donor cells. The sequencing used CD4+ T cells from PBMCs, collected after stem cell transplantation.

CDR3 sequence: CASSQSSYEQYF. CDR3 sequence (DNA): TGTGCCAGCAGCCAAAGCTCCTACGAGCAGTACTTC. This chain joins TRBV3-1 (or the pseudogene TRBV3-2) and TRBJ2-7; D is ambiguous. The CDR3 length is 12 residues. The V end lost 2 bases, the J end lost 0 bases, and 2 bases lay between the germline ends. Germline assignment: CDR1 LGHDT and CDR2 YNNKEL (reference sequence).